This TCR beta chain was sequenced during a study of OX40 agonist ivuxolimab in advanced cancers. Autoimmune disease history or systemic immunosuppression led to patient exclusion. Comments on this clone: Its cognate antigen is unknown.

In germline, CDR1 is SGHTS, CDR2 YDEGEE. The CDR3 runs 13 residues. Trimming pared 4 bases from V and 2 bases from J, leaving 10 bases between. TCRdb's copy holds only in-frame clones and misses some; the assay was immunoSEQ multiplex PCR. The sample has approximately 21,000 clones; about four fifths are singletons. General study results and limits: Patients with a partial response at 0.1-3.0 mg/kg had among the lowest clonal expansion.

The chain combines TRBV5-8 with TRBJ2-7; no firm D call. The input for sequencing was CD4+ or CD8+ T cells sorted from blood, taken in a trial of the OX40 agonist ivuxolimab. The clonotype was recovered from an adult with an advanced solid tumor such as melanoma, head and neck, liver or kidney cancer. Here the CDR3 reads CASSVRLAYEQYF. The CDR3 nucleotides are TGTGCCAGCAGCGTCCGTTTAGCCTACGAGCAGTACTTC.